These 15 T cell receptor beta chains share one sample of origin, sequenced in a study of shared clonotypes between healthy human individuals. Terminally differentiated effector memory CD45RA+ cells were excluded by CCR7 positive selection of CD45RO-negative cells. Libraries were prepared by immunoSEQ multiplex PCR; TCRdb keeps only in-frame clonotypes and omits some of them. The table has around 2.1 million clones, roughly 91% seen once. Sequencing was performed on naive CD8+ T cells from PBMCs. The receptors shown here come from a man aged 18 to 29 in good health. Some clones in this sample may be carry-over from other donors' samples.

This clone was recorded once. The chain employs TRBV13 and TRBJ1-5, with unresolved D. In germline, CDR1 is PRHDT, CDR2 FYEKMQ (reference sequence). The CDR3 is made up of 19 amino acids. Trimming pared 6 bases from V and 0 bases from J, leaving 24 bases between. CDR3 DNA: TGTGCCAGCAGTCACCCTGACTGGGCGCGCCCAAATAGCAATCAGCCCCAGCATTTT. Translated, it gives CASSHPDWARPNSNQPQHF.

The rearrangement joins TRBV9 to TRBJ2-2; D is unclear. CDR3 length equals 16 residues. V was trimmed by 3 bases and J by 13 bases, leaving 25 bases between them. CDR1 and CDR2 (germline): SGDLS, YYNGEE. The chain's CDR3 is CASSAQTIPWNTGLFF. The CDR3 DNA is TGTGCCAGCAGCGCCCAGACAATACCTTGGAATACCGGGCTGTTTTTT.

Details on this clone: The sample has other DNA sequences that encode this CDR3 too. V and J are TRBV13 and TRBJ2-2, with D possibly being TRBD1 or TRBD2 (5 bases each). Germline CDR1 is PRHDT and CDR2 is FYEKMQ (reference sequence). The CDR3 sequence is 15 residues long. The V gene lost 0 bases and the J gene lost 4 bases, with 9 bases spanning the gap. The CDR3 region has the DNA TGTGCCAGCAGCTTAGGCAGGGCGGGCACCGGGGAGCTGTTTTTT. The encoded protein is CASSLGRAGTGELFF.

This clone was recorded only once. This sample includes further DNA sequences coding for the same CDR3. This sequence joins TRBV27 and TRBJ2-7; D is unresolved. CDR1 is MNHEY, CDR2 SMNVEV, per germline (reference sequence). CDR3 length: 13 residues. Trimming took 3 bases from V and 3 from J, leaving 9 bases between them. Here the CDR3 reads CASSFGRNYEQYF. DNA of the CDR3: TGTGCCAGCAGTTTTGGACGGAACTACGAGCAGTACTTC.

This chain uses TRBV19 with TRBJ2-2, with TRBD1 as a possible D gene (5 bases). V was trimmed by 3 bases and J by 13 bases, leaving 9 bases between them. CDR1 and CDR2 (germline): LNHDA, SQIVND (reference sequence). This CDR3 contains 11 residues. The CDR3 DNA reads as TGTGCCAGTAGTATCCAGGGCACGCTGTTTTTT. As protein: CASSIQGTLFF.

About this clone: Other DNA sequences of this sample code for an identical CDR3. V is TRBV27 and J is TRBJ1-2; possible D gene TRBD1, 6 bases. CDR1 MNHEY and CDR2 SMNVEV come from the germline V gene (reference sequence). Deletions cut 6 bases from V and 0 bases from J, with 8 bases between. The CDR3 is 13 amino acids. This chain's CDR3 is CASSPGANYGYTF. DNA of the CDR3: TGTGCCAGCAGCCCAGGGGCTAACTATGGCTACACCTTC.

The chain carries TRBV5-6 and TRBJ1-4; no clear D. The germline gives CDR1 SGHDT, CDR2 YYEEEE. The V gene lost 0 bases and the J gene lost 5 bases, with 8 bases spanning the gap. This CDR3 has 14 residues. Here the CDR3 DNA reads TGTGCCAGCAGCTTGGGAGGAAGAAATGAAAAACTGTTTTTT. It codes for CASSLGGRNEKLFF.

The chain uses TRBV27 and TRBJ1-4; TRBD1 matches at 10 bases. The CDR3 totals 16 residues. The V gene end was trimmed by 2 bases and the J gene end by 7 bases; junction bases not matched to a gene: 7. From germline, CDR1 is MNHEY and CDR2 SMNVEV (reference sequence). DNA of the CDR3: TGTGCCAGCAGTTTAAGGTATCGGGACAGGGGTGAAAAACTGTTTTTT. Amino acids: CASSLRYRDRGEKLFF.

The rearrangement uses TRBV29-1 and TRBJ2-7; 7 bases align to TRBD1. J was trimmed by 2 bases and V by 7 bases; bases with no gene match: 5. The CDR3 has 12 amino acids. In germline, CDR1 is SQVTM, CDR2 ANQGSEA. The CDR3 nucleotides are TGCAGCGCATACAGGGGTCCCTACGAGCAGTACTTC. It is translated as CSAYRGPYEQYF.

The chain carries TRBV18 and TRBJ2-2, with D perhaps matching TRBD2 (7 bases). Trimming removed 3 bases at V and 0 bases at J, with 14 bases between. CDR1 is KGHSH, CDR2 LQKENI, per germline. This CDR3 is 17 amino acids long. Here the CDR3 reads CASSPLRGASNTGELFF. The CDR3 DNA sequence: TGTGCCAGCTCACCCTTACGGGGGGCTTCGAACACCGGGGAGCTGTTTTTT. The full variable domain, its missing parts supplied by reference TRBV18 and TRBJ2-2, is NAGVMQNPRHLVRRRGQEARLRCSPMKGHSHVYWYRQLPEEGLKFMVYLQKENIIDESGMPKERFSAEFPKEGPSILRIQQVVRGDSAAYFCASSPLRGASNTGELFFGEGSRLTVL.

The chain couples TRBV4-2 to TRBJ2-5; 9 nucleotides match TRBD2. The length of the CDR3 is 19 residues. Per germline, CDR1 LGHNA and CDR2 YNFKEQ. Trimming took 5 bases from V and 1 from J; bases not matched to a gene: 17. The CDR3 DNA reads TGTGCCAGCAGCGGTCTGGGACTAGCAGTCAGTGGGCCCCAAGAGACCCAGTACTTC. Translation: CASSGLGLAVSGPQETQYF.

CDR3 coding DNA: TGTGCCAGCAGTCCCCGCTACGGACTAGCGGGAGGTACCGGGGAGCTGTTTTTT. Translated: CASSPRYGLAGGTGELFF. The chain has TRBV2 and TRBJ2-2; the match to TRBD2 covers 14 bases. Looked up from germline, CDR1 is SNHLY and CDR2 is FYNNEI. V was pared by 5 bases and J by 5 bases, with 10 bases of the junction left unmatched. This CDR3 region has 18 residues. Full variable domain (missing parts from reference TRBV2 and TRBJ2-2): EPEVTQTPSHQVTQMGQEVILRCVPISNHLYFYWYRQILGQKVEFLVSFYNNEISEKSEIFDDQFSVERPDGSNFTLKIRSTKLEDSAMYFCASSPRYGLAGGTGELFFGEGSRLTVL.

This chain links TRBV27 with TRBJ2-1; no definite D call. Per germline, CDR1 MNHEY and CDR2 SMNVEV (reference sequence). Trimming cost V 3 bases and J 0 bases, with 15 bases left between them. The CDR3 covers 17 residues. This CDR3 reads CASSFRGPASSYNEQFF. The CDR3 bases are TGTGCCAGCAGTTTCCGCGGACCCGCGAGCTCCTACAATGAGCAGTTCTTC.

This sequence joins TRBV11-3 and TRBJ1-1, with TRBD1 matching over 10 bases. CDR1 and CDR2 (germline): SGHNT, YENEEA. V gave up 5 bases and J gave up 5 bases; unmatched junction bases: 8. The CDR3 consists of 15 residues. The chain's CDR3 is CASSRETGGYTEAFF. Written as DNA, the CDR3 is TGTGCCAGCAGCCGCGAGACAGGGGGCTATACTGAAGCTTTCTTT.

This clone turned up a few times. The rearrangement joins TRBV2 to TRBJ1-5, with D possibly matching TRBD1 (6 bases). Looked up from germline, CDR1 is SNHLY and CDR2 is FYNNEI. There are 14 residues in the CDR3. V lost 3 bases and J 6 bases, leaving 12 bases between the germline ends. The CDR3 loop is CASSDPRGAQPQHF. The CDR3, as DNA: TGTGCCAGCAGTGATCCCAGGGGTGCTCAGCCCCAGCATTTT.